This is a list of T cell receptor beta chains from one sample in a study of cytotoxic CD8 clonotypes in ibrutinib-treated CLL. TCRdb's copy holds only in-frame clones and misses some; the assay was immunoSEQ multiplex PCR. The sample gives some 14,000 clones, approximately 52% of which show up once; nearly 35% is in the top ten. The sample in question was PBMCs, obtained at an approximately 22-month disease-progression time point, from a patient treated with ibrutinib. The receptors derive from a human donor with chronic lymphocytic leukemia. Each CDR3 is given with its conserved first and last residue. The D gene is left open where the match is weak. Only some rows state a clone size, as once, few, many or a class for expanded clones.

abundance	d_gene	j_gene	v_gene	len	CDR3aa	CDR3nt
few	.	TRBJ1-1	TRBV2	11	CASRNLPEAFF	TGTGCCAGCCGAAACCTACCTGAAGCTTTCTTT
.	.	TRBJ2-6	TRBV12-5	18	CASGLLVGGRSGANVLTF	TGTGCTAGTGGTTTGCTCGTTGGGGGAAGGTCTGGGGCCAACGTCCTGACTTTC
.	.	TRBJ1-2	TRBV4-1	16	CASSQEARGRDYGYTF	TGCGCCAGCAGCCAAGAGGCGAGAGGGCGGGACTATGGCTACACCTTC
few	TRBD1	TRBJ2-7	TRBV9	13	CASSVDRGYEQYF	TGTGCCAGCAGCGTAGACAGGGGGTACGAGCAGTACTTC
.	.	TRBJ1-1	TRBV6-1	14	CASTKPGGNTEAFF	TGTGCCAGCACTAAACCGGGGGGGAACACTGAAGCTTTCTTT
.	.	TRBJ2-2	TRBV4-1	16	CASSAYQLGGTGELFF	TGCGCCAGCAGCGCTTATCAGCTGGGGGGCACCGGGGAGCTGTTTTTT
.	.	TRBJ2-2	TRBV9	15	CASSVALGGDGELFF	TGTGCCAGCAGCGTAGCTTTAGGAGGGGACGGGGAGCTGTTTTTT
.	.	TRBJ2-5	TRBV10-1	14	CASSENPDLETQYF	TGCGCCAGCAGTGAAAACCCGGACCTGGAGACCCAGTACTTC
.	.	TRBJ2-5	TRBV2	14	CASRPGLFQETQYF	TGTGCCAGCAGACCGGGACTGTTTCAAGAGACCCAGTACTTC
few	.	TRBJ1-5	TRBV9	15	CASSADPQGNQPQHF	TGTGCCAGCAGCGCGGATCCCCAGGGGAATCAGCCCCAGCATTTT
.	.	TRBJ1-3	TRBV4-2	14	CASRTGGAGNTIYF	TGTGCCAGCAGGACGGGAGGGGCTGGAAACACCATATATTTT
.	TRBD2	TRBJ2-2	TRBV30	15	CAWTSLAGGAGELFF	TGTGCCTGGACCTCTCTAGCGGGGGGTGCCGGGGAGCTGTTTTTT
.	TRBD1	TRBJ1-2	TRBV27	14	CASSSLDRSYGYTF	TGTGCCAGCAGTTCCCTGGACAGGAGCTATGGCTACACCTTC
.	.	TRBJ1-1	TRBV10-3	14	CAISDEWCYTEAFF	TGTGCCATCAGTGATGAATGGTGCTACACTGAAGCTTTCTTT
few	.	TRBJ2-2	TRBV7-9	17	CASSLELAATNTGELFF	TGTGCCAGCAGCTTAGAGCTTGCAGCCACGAACACCGGGGAGCTGTTTTTT
.	TRBD1	TRBJ1-1	TRBV9	13	CASGRQGATEAFF	TGTGCCAGCGGTCGACAGGGGGCCACTGAAGCTTTCTTT
.	.	TRBJ2-6	TRBV2	15	CASKAESSGANVLTF	TGTGCCAGCAAGGCAGAGAGCTCTGGGGCCAACGTCCTGACTTTC
.	TRBD1	TRBJ1-1	TRBV4-2	13	CASSLTGPTEAFF	TGTGCCAGCAGCCTGACAGGGCCCACTGAAGCTTTCTTT
.	.	TRBJ1-1	TRBV5-6	14	CASSRGHTNTEAFF	TGTGCCAGCAGCCGGGGACACACGAACACTGAAGCTTTCTTT
.	.	TRBJ1-5	TRBV7-6	13	CASSQGGTQPQHF	TGTGCCAGCAGCCAAGGGGGTACTCAGCCCCAGCATTTT
.	.	TRBJ1-4	TRBV5-1	16	CASSPLRFEENEKLFF	TGCGCCAGCAGCCCCCTGCGGTTCGAAGAAAATGAAAAACTGTTTTTT
.	.	TRBJ1-1	TRBV29-1	14	CSVGGGRGNTEAFF	TGCAGCGTTGGGGGTGGCAGGGGGAACACTGAAGCTTTCTTT
few	.	TRBJ2-3	TRBV20-1	11	CSASWEDTQYF	TGCAGTGCTAGTTGGGAGGATACGCAGTATTTT
few	.	TRBJ1-1	TRBV30	12	CAWSDLNTEAFF	TGTGCCTGGAGCGACCTTAACACTGAAGCTTTCTTT